This is a list of T cell receptor beta chains from one sample in a study of CD8+CD57+ T cells in acquired aplastic anemia. Each CDR3 protein gets one entry after TCRdb re-called the reads with MiXCR. There are about 470,000 distinct CDR3 sequences in the sample; around 32% occur only once, and 0.82% lies in the top ten. The source material was sorted CD4+, CD8+, or CD8+CD57+ T cells (not recorded which) from PBMCs. The receptors were gathered from a human donor with aplastic anemia. The CDR3 runs from the conserved cysteine through the conserved F or W. A D gene is named only where the DNA matches it firmly. Expanded clones are given a class, and other clones once, few, many or no size at all.

V gene: TRBV20-1; clone size: few; D gene: -; J gene: TRBJ2-7; CDR3 DNA: TGCAGTGCTAGACCCGGGACCTCATACTACGGGCAGTACTTC; CDR3 protein: CSARPGTSYYGQYF
V gene: TRBV7-2; clone size: -; D gene: TRBD2; J gene: TRBJ2-5; CDR3 DNA: TGTGCCAGCAGGGAGAGCGGGGCCCAAGAGACCCAGTACTTC; CDR3 protein: CASRESGAQETQYF
V gene: TRBV30; clone size: -; D gene: -; J gene: TRBJ1-4; CDR3 DNA: TGTGCCTGGAGTGTACCGGACGCATACCTCGAAAAACTGTTTTTT; CDR3 protein: CAWSVPDAYLEKLFF
V gene: TRBV2; clone size: many; D gene: TRBD1; J gene: TRBJ2-5; CDR3 DNA: TGTGCCAGCAGTCCGGACAGGGTTAAGACCCAGTACTTC; CDR3 protein: CASSPDRVKTQYF
V gene: TRBV5-8; clone size: few; D gene: TRBD1; J gene: TRBJ1-5; CDR3 DNA: TGTGCCAGCAGCGGGGACAGGGGTTATCAGCCCCAGCATTTT; CDR3 protein: CASSGDRGYQPQHF
V gene: TRBV6-1; clone size: -; D gene: TRBD2; J gene: TRBJ2-3; CDR3 DNA: TGTGCCAGCAGCCCTAGCGGGGGGGCCGGAGATACGCAGTATTTT; CDR3 protein: CASSPSGGAGDTQYF
V gene: TRBV11-2; clone size: -; D gene: -; J gene: TRBJ2-1; CDR3 DNA: TGTGCCAGCAGACCCTTTGCCAGCCTCAACAATGAGCAGTTCTTC; CDR3 protein: CASRPFASLNNEQFF
V gene: TRBV29-1; clone size: many; D gene: -; J gene: TRBJ1-1; CDR3 DNA: TGCAGCGGTGGAACTGAAGCTTTCTTT; CDR3 protein: CSGGTEAFF
V gene: TRBV3-1; clone size: -; D gene: -; J gene: TRBJ1-6; CDR3 DNA: TGTGCCAGCAGCCAAGTATTTCTTCCAGTTTCAAATTCACCCCTCCACTTT; CDR3 protein: CASSQVFLPVSNSPLHF
V gene: TRBV19; clone size: many; D gene: -; J gene: TRBJ2-2; CDR3 DNA: TGTGCCAGTAGTATTGTCTTCCCCGGGGAGCTGTTTTTT; CDR3 protein: CASSIVFPGELFF
V gene: TRBV2; clone size: -; D gene: -; J gene: TRBJ1-1; CDR3 DNA: TGTGCCAGCATTTTAGGAGTCGGCACTGAAGCCTTCTTT; CDR3 protein: CASILGVGTEAFF
V gene: TRBV7-8; clone size: many; D gene: -; J gene: TRBJ1-1; CDR3 DNA: TGTGCCAGCAGCCGGGGACACTTGAACACTGAAGCTTTCTTT; CDR3 protein: CASSRGHLNTEAFF
V gene: TRBV7-8; clone size: -; D gene: TRBD1; J gene: TRBJ1-1; CDR3 DNA: TGTGCCAGCAGCCGAGGGACAGGGGATAGGAACACTGAAGCTTTCTTT; CDR3 protein: CASSRGTGDRNTEAFF
V gene: TRBV7-8; clone size: many; D gene: -; J gene: TRBJ1-5; CDR3 DNA: TGTGCCAGCAGCACTCAGGACAGACTACAGCCCCAGCATTTT; CDR3 protein: CASSTQDRLQPQHF
V gene: TRBV2; clone size: -; D gene: -; J gene: TRBJ1-6; CDR3 DNA: TGTGCCAGCAGTTACACCGAAAATTCACCCCTCCACTTT; CDR3 protein: CASSYTENSPLHF